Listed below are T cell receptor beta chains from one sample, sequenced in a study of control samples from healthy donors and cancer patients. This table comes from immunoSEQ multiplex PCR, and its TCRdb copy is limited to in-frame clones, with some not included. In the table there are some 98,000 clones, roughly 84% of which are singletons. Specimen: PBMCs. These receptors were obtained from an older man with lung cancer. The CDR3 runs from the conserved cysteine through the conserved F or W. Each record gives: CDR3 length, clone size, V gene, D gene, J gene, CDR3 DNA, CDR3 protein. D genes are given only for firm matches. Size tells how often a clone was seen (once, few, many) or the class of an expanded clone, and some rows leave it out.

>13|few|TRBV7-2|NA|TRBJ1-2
TGTGCCAGCAGCTGGCGGGACAAAGCAGGCTACACCTTC
CASSWRDKAGYTF
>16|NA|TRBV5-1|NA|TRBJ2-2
TGCGCCAGCAGCTTGCGGACAGTGTCGAACACCGGGGAGCTGTTTTTT
CASSLRTVSNTGELFF
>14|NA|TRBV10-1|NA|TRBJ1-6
TGCGCCAGCAGTGTGGGGCAGCCTAATTCACCCCTCCACTTT
CASSVGQPNSPLHF
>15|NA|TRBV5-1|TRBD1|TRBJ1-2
TGCGCCAGCAGCCCTTCAGGGGGGTTAGACTATGGCTACACCTTC
CASSPSGGLDYGYTF
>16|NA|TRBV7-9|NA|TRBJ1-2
TGTGCCAGCAGCTCCCTCGGACGCAACGCAACCAATGGCTACACCTTC
CASSSLGRNATNGYTF
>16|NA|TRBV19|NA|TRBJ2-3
TGTGCCAGTAGTATAGATACCCCCGCTCGCTCGTGGGGGCAGTATTTT
CASSIDTPARSWGQYF
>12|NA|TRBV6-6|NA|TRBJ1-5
TGTGCCAGCAACCAAGGGAGTCAGCCCCAGCATTTT
CASNQGSQPQHF
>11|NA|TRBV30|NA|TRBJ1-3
TGTGCCTGGAGCGTAGGGGACACCATATATTTT
CAWSVGDTIYF
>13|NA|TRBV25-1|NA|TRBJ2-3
TGTGCCAGCAGTGAAGGGACCACAGATACGCAGTATTTT
CASSEGTTDTQYF
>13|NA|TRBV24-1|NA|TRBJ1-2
TGTGCCACCAGTGATTCGCAGTTCTATGGCTACACCTTC
CATSDSQFYGYTF
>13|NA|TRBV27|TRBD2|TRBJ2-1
TGTGCCAGCAGTTGGACTAGCAACAATGAGCAGTTCTTC
CASSWTSNNEQFF
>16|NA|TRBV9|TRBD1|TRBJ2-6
TGTGCCAGCAGTTCAACAGGGGGCCCTGGGGCCAACGTCCTGACTTTC
CASSSTGGPGANVLTF
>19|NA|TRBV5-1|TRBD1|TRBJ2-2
TGCGCCAGCAGCTTCATTCCCGTAGACAGGGTTATTGGCACCGGGGAGCTGTTTTTT
CASSFIPVDRVIGTGELFF
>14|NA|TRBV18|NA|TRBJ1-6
TGTGCCAGCTCACTAGTGACGCTGAATTCACCCCTCCACTTT
CASSLVTLNSPLHF
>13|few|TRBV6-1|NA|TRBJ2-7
TGTGCCAGCAGTGAAGAAGCCTCCTACGAGCAGTACTTC
CASSEEASYEQYF
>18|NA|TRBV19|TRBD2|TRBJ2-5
TGTGCCTCCCGCCAGGGGTGGCTAGCGGGGGGGCCAGGAGAGACCCAGTACTTC
CASRQGWLAGGPGETQYF
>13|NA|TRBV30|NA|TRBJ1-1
TGTGCCTGCACCTTAACAGGGTTAGTCTCAGCTTTCTTT
CACTLTGLVSAFF
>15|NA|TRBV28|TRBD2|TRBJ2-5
TGTGCCAGCAGTTTCCAGCGGGGGGGCCGAGAGACCCAGTACTTC
CASSFQRGGRETQYF
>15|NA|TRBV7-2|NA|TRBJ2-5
TGTGCCAGCAGCTCGAGACCGCACACAGTAGAGACCCAGTACTTC
CASSSRPHTVETQYF
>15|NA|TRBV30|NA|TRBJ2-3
TGTGCCTGGAGTGTTTTAGTCCCATCCACAGATACGCAGTATTTT
CAWSVLVPSTDTQYF